One sample yielded the 28 T cell receptor beta chains listed below, sequenced in a study of vaccination and CD4 T cells after COVID-19. Using its own MiXCR run on the PCR reads, TCRdb lists one record per CDR3 protein. Seen here are 35,000 to 45,000 distinct CDR3 sequences, under 45% observed once, and the top ten hold roughly 6%. The time point is: late sampling 161 to 241 days after vaccination in three convalescent patients. Source: CD4+ T cells from blood, taken about 7 months after SARS-CoV-2 vaccination. The receptor source for this set is a human donor who had recovered from COVID-19.

This chain joins TRBV5-1 and TRBJ2-1; D unresolved. This CDR3 spans 13 amino acids. V was pared by 1 base and J by 1 base, with 3 bases between. CDR1 and CDR2 (germline): SGHRS, YFSETQ. CDR3 nucleotides: TGCGCCAGCAGCTTGCAATCCTACAATGAGCAGTTCTTC. Translated: CASSLQSYNEQFF.

In this sample, this clonotype turned up a few times. This chain uses TRBV20-1 with TRBJ1-1; D not resolved. From germline, CDR1 is DFQATT and CDR2 SNEGSKA (reference sequence). V was cut by 0 bases and J by 3 bases, with 11 bases left in between. There are 14 residues in the CDR3. The CDR3 sequence is CSARDVLADTEAFF. The CDR3 nucleotides are TGCAGTGCTAGAGACGTACTGGCAGACACTGAAGCTTTCTTT.

This clonotype has only a few counts. The J gene is TRBJ2-7, the V gene TRBV28; D gene ambiguous. The V gene lost 5 bases and the J gene lost 4 bases, with 15 bases spanning the gap. The CDR3 sequence is 14 residues long. Germline V gene data show CDR1 as MDHEN and CDR2 as SYDVKM. The CDR3 protein is CASSAGSMGYEQYF. The CDR3 coding sequence is TGTGCCAGCAGTGCCGGGTCAATGGGATACGAGCAGTACTTC.

Concerning this clonotype itself: One junction end disagrees with the germline gene, perhaps due to a read error. This CDR3 is CASSVTTGLYSYTF. DNA of the CDR3: TGTGCCAGCAGTGTCACGACAGGCCTCTATAGCTACACCTTC. The chain employs TRBV2 and TRBJ1-2; possibly TRBD1 for D (6 bases). The CDR3 spans 14 residues. The germline V gene encodes CDR1 SNHLY and CDR2 FYNNEI.

The sample holds a few counts of this clonotype. The V call is TRBV20-1, the J call TRBJ2-7; 8 bases are a match to TRBD2. The V and J ends lost 6 bases and 4 bases, in that order; junction bases with no gene match: 5. This CDR3 is 12 amino acids long. CDR1 DFQATT and CDR2 SNEGSKA come from the germline V gene (reference sequence). CDR3 sequence reads: CSAVGTRYEQYF. DNA of the CDR3: TGCAGTGCCGTCGGGACTAGGTACGAGCAGTACTTC.

This clonotype has more than one count but fewer than ten. The gene calls are TRBV7-3 and TRBJ1-1; weak D call: TRBD1 (6 bases). The CDR3 has 16 residues. Trimming removed 0 bases from V and 1 base from J, with 12 bases in between. Germline V gene data show CDR1 as SGHTA and CDR2 as FQGTGA. As DNA, the CDR3 is TGTGCCAGCAGCTTAACGGGGAGGGGGAAGAACACTGAAGCTTTCTTT. Translating gives CASSLTGRGKNTEAFF.

This clonotype was observed a few times. This chain joins TRBV15 and TRBJ1-5; tentatively, D is TRBD1 (5 bases). Germline V gene lookup returns CDR1 LNHNV and CDR2 YYDKDF (reference sequence). This CDR3 has 15 amino acids. The V end was cut by 4 bases, the J end by 2 bases, with 12 bases between. CDR3 sequence (DNA): TGTGCCACCAGCACCGTGACAGAGGGCAATCAGCCCCAGCATTTT. Translating it yields CATSTVTEGNQPQHF.

This clonotype was observed a few times. CDR3 sequence (DNA): TGTGCCAGCAGCTATGGACAGTCCACAGATACGCAGTATTTT. Amino acids: CASSYGQSTDTQYF. V gene TRBV7-9 combines with J gene TRBJ2-3, with a tentative D call TRBD1 (6 bases). The V end lost 4 bases, the J end lost 2 bases, and 10 bases lay between the germline ends. CDR3 size: 14 residues. Germline CDR1 and CDR2: SEHNR and FQNEAQ (reference sequence). Using reference TRBV7-9 and TRBJ2-3 for the parts outside the CDR3, the full variable domain is DTGVSQNPRHKITKRGQNVTFRCDPISEHNRLYWYRQTLGQGPEFLTYFQNEAQLEKSRLLSDRFSAERPKGSFSTLEIQRTEQGDSAMYLCASSYGQSTDTQYFGPGTRLTVL.

This chain joins TRBV20-1 and TRBJ2-7; TRBD1 matches 7 bases. V shed 0 bases and J 6 bases; nucleotides not matched to a gene: 11. Germline CDR1 reads DFQATT; CDR2 reads SNEGSKA (reference sequence). This CDR3 has 15 residues. For the CDR3, the DNA is TGCAGTGCTAGAGATAAGAACAGGGGTTTCACCGAGCAGTACTTC. This translates into CSARDKNRGFTEQYF.

This chain connects TRBV7-9 to TRBJ1-2; possible D gene TRBD1, 5 bases. Germline loops: CDR1 SEHNR, CDR2 FQNEAQ (reference sequence). V gave up 3 bases and J gave up 3 bases, with 17 bases separating them. There are 16 residues in the CDR3. For the CDR3, the DNA is TGTGCCAGCAGCTTTAGACAAGCCGGGACCGACTATGGCTACACCTTC. This codes for CASSFRQAGTDYGYTF.

This clonotype was counted a single time. This chain connects TRBV5-8 to TRBJ2-5; possibly TRBD2 for D (5 bases). Germline V gene sequence: CDR1 SGHTS, CDR2 YDEGEE. V was pared by 0 bases and J by 3 bases, with 18 bases between. The CDR3 runs to 17 residues. This CDR3 is CASSLGQDSFGKETQYF. In DNA, the CDR3 is TGTGCCAGCAGCTTGGGTCAGGATAGTTTCGGGAAAGAGACCCAGTACTTC.

This chain connects TRBV20-1 to TRBJ2-7, with TRBD2 matching over 7 bases. This CDR3 spans 14 amino acids. Germline V gives CDR1 DFQATT, CDR2 SNEGSKA (reference sequence). V was clipped by 0 bases and J by 3 bases; unmatched bases: 5. CDR3 region: CSARDRLALYEQYF. DNA for the CDR3: TGCAGTGCTAGAGACCGACTAGCCCTCTACGAGCAGTACTTC.

This clonotype appeared many times. The chain has TRBV20-1 and TRBJ1-6, with a tentative D call TRBD1 (5 bases). Germline CDR1 is DFQATT and CDR2 is SNEGSKA (reference sequence). This CDR3 comprises 15 residues. V was pared by 6 bases and J by 7 bases, with 19 bases between. CDR3 loop: CSAHRQQLWNSPLHF. For the CDR3, the DNA is TGCAGTGCCCACCGACAGCAGCTTTGGAATTCACCCCTCCACTTT.

This chain connects TRBV6-1 to TRBJ1-5, with unresolved D. The V end was cut by 5 bases, the J end by 5 bases, with 13 bases between. Germline V gene sequence: CDR1 MNHNS, CDR2 SASEGT. The CDR3 is 14 amino acids. CDR3 residues: CASSPPGLDQPQHF. CDR3 DNA sequence: TGTGCCAGCAGTCCCCCGGGTTTGGATCAGCCCCAGCATTTT.

In this sample, this clonotype turned up once. This sequence joins TRBV19 and TRBJ2-2, with TRBD1 identical over 8 bases. Germline V lookup: CDR1 LNHDA, CDR2 SQIVND (reference sequence). The CDR3 sequence is 16 residues long. The V gene end was trimmed by 4 bases and the J gene end by 4 bases; junction bases not matched to a gene: 8. The CDR3 DNA follows: TGTGCCAGTAGTACCCTCAGGGGGCAGACCACCGGGGAGCTGTTTTTT. Translating gives CASSTLRGQTTGELFF.

The rearrangement joins TRBV7-2 to TRBJ1-1; D is undetermined. Germline values: CDR1 SGHTA, CDR2 FQGNSA. This CDR3 comprises 15 residues. V lost 1 base and J lost 4, with 13 bases in between. CDR3 region: CASSLESFPRTEAFF. The CDR3 DNA reads as TGTGCCAGCAGCTTAGAGAGCTTCCCGCGCACTGAAGCTTTCTTT.

This chain connects TRBV20-1 to TRBJ2-2; D is unclear. The CDR3 spans 14 residues. Trimming shortened V by 5 bases and J by 4 bases, and 14 bases separated the two germline ends. Germline assignment: CDR1 DFQATT and CDR2 SNEGSKA (reference sequence). CDR3 DNA: TGCAGTGCTCCCAACCGCGCCGGCACCGGGGAGCTGTTTTTT. This sequence encodes CSAPNRAGTGELFF.

This clonotype occurred a few times. The chain employs TRBV7-3 and TRBJ2-3; D is perhaps TRBD2 (6 bases). The CDR3 has 15 amino acids. Germline V gene sequence: CDR1 SGHTA, CDR2 FQGTGA. Between the trimmed V and J ends, which lost 0 bases and 2 bases, there was a span of 9 bases. CDR3 sequence: CASSLTGGTTDTQYF. The DNA of the CDR3 is TGTGCCAGCAGCTTAACGGGCGGGACCACAGATACGCAGTATTTT.

This chain connects TRBV19 to TRBJ1-5; D uncertain. This CDR3 spans 15 amino acids. With 1 base removed from V and 3 bases from J, the gap between germline ends came to 10 bases. Germline-derived CDR1 and CDR2 are LNHDA and SQIVND (reference sequence). The CDR3: CASSIVSGTNQPQHF. The CDR3 DNA reads as TGTGCCAGTAGTATAGTAAGCGGTACCAATCAGCCCCAGCATTTT.

V and J are TRBV10-3 and TRBJ2-7, with TRBD1 as a possible D gene (6 bases). CDR1 and CDR2 from the germline V gene are ENHRY and SYGVKD. The length of the CDR3 is 16 residues. V was clipped by 4 bases and J by 6 bases, with 22 bases between them. Written as DNA, the CDR3 is TGTGCCATCAGTGTGGGGAAGCAGGGGAAGAGGGGCGAGCAGTACTTC. It specifies CAISVGKQGKRGEQYF.

The chain uses TRBV19 and TRBJ1-5, with no clear D. This CDR3 is 13 amino acids long. The V and J ends lost 9 bases and 1 base respectively, with 10 bases between them. From germline, CDR1 is LNHDA and CDR2 SQIVND (reference sequence). CDR3 sequence reads: CASSDTSNQPQHF. CDR3 bases: TGTGCCAGCTCCGACACGAGCAATCAGCCCCAGCATTTT.

This clonotype was seen a few times. V gene TRBV24-1 combines with J gene TRBJ2-1; D perhaps matches TRBD2 (6 bases). Germline V CDR1 and CDR2: KGHDR, SFDVKD. V gave up 4 bases and J gave up 3 bases, with 12 bases separating them. The CDR3 is made up of 15 amino acids. CDR3 sequence: CATSDPGLNYNEQFF. CDR3 DNA sequence: TGTGCCACCAGTGACCCGGGACTGAACTACAATGAGCAGTTCTTC.

The table lists this clonotype with a few counts. The gene calls are TRBV7-3 and TRBJ2-7, with 7 bases identical to TRBD2. The junction had 19 bases not matched to a gene; V was cut back by 5 bases and J by 3 bases. This CDR3 is 18 amino acids long. Germline-derived CDR1 and CDR2 are SGHTA and FQGTGA. This CDR3 is CASSPRGRETKAGYEQYF. The CDR3 DNA sequence: TGTGCCAGCAGCCCACGTGGGAGGGAGACGAAAGCAGGCTACGAGCAGTACTTC.

The chain couples TRBV4-3 to TRBJ1-2; 7 bases map to TRBD1. The CDR3 length is 14 residues. V shed 0 bases and J 7 bases; nucleotides not matched to a gene: 5. CDR1 LGHNA and CDR2 YSLEER come from the germline V gene. CDR3 in DNA: TGCGCCAGCAGCCAAGATAGGGGGCTGGGTGGCTACACCTTC. Amino acids: CASSQDRGLGGYTF.

This clonotype was observed a handful of times. This chain links TRBV20-1 with TRBJ1-1, with unresolved D. V was shortened by 3 bases and J by 1 base, with 12 bases between the two germline ends. The CDR3 runs 14 residues. Per germline, CDR1 DFQATT and CDR2 SNEGSKA (reference sequence). The CDR3 sequence is CSASPPGRNTEAFF. The DNA for the CDR3 is TGCAGTGCTAGCCCCCCAGGCCGGAACACTGAAGCTTTCTTT.

The chain carries TRBV27 and TRBJ2-5; TRBD2 matches at 8 bases. V trimming: 3 bases; J trimming: 5 bases; junction bases outside the gene matches: 2. Germline CDR1 is MNHEY and CDR2 is SMNVEV (reference sequence). The CDR3 totals 13 residues. CDR3 sequence (DNA): TGTGCCAGCAGTTTCCTAGCGGGCGAGACCCAGTACTTC. It codes for CASSFLAGETQYF.

This clonotype was counted a few times. The chain has TRBV7-9 and TRBJ2-3, with 7 nucleotides matching TRBD1. Germline loops: CDR1 SEHNR, CDR2 FQNEAQ (reference sequence). V dropped 5 bases and J dropped 4; count of bases not matched to a gene: 3. This CDR3 spans 13 amino acids. The CDR3 coding sequence is TGTGCCAGCAGCGATACAGGGGCAGATACGCAGTATTTT. Translation: CASSDTGADTQYF.

This clonotype has a handful of counts. CDR3 DNA sequence: TGTGCCAGCAGCTTAGCTGTGGCCAACAATGAGCAGTTCTTC. This sequence encodes CASSLAVANNEQFF. The V and J genes are TRBV7-9 and TRBJ2-1; the D is unclear. The CDR3 consists of 14 residues. Germline CDR1 SEHNR, CDR2 FQNEAQ (reference sequence). The V end lost 0 bases, the J end lost 5 bases, and 8 bases lay between the germline ends.